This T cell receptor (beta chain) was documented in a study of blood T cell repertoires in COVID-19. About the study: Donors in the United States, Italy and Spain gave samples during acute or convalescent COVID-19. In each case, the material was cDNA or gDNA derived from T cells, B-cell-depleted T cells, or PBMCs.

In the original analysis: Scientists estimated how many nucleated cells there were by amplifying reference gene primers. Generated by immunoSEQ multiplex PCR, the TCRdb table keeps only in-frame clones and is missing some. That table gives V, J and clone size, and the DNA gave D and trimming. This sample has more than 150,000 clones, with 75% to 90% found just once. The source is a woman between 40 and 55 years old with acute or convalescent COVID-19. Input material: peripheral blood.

The CDR3 is CASSLVGGWITGELFF. CDR3 coding DNA: TGTGCCAGCAGCTTAGTAGGGGGTTGGATAACCGGGGAGCTGTTTTTT. The rearrangement joins TRBV13 to TRBJ2-2, with a weak D call TRBD1 (6 bases). V lost 1 base and J 5 bases, leaving 14 bases between the germline ends. The CDR3 consists of 16 residues. CDR1 PRHDT and CDR2 FYEKMQ come from the germline V gene (reference sequence).